Listed here is a single TCR beta chain. Trimming removed 7 bases at V and 2 bases at J, with 14 bases between. CDR3 length: 15 residues. The germline V gene encodes CDR1 LNHDA and CDR2 SQIVND (reference sequence). These data belong to a study of blood T cell repertoires in COVID-19. Study information: Researchers got acute and convalescent COVID-19 samples from the United States, Italy and Spain. T cells, B-cell-depleted T cells, or PBMCs supplied cDNA or gDNA.

In the authors' workflow: It was from reference gene primer amplification that nucleated cell counts were estimated. Profiling relied on immunoSEQ multiplex PCR, and the TCRdb table lists in-frame clones only, not all of them. V, J and clone size were drawn from that table, and D and trimming were deduced from the DNA. This sample has 200,000 to 250,000 clones, with roughly 83% found just once. The sequenced sample was peripheral blood. This rearrangement joins TRBV19 to TRBJ2-2; maybe TRBD1 (6 bases). The sequence was obtained from a man older than 75 with acute or convalescent COVID-19. The CDR3 is CASKVGGPNTGELFF. CDR3 coding DNA: TGTGCCAGTAAAGTTGGGGGCCCCAACACCGGGGAGCTGTTTTTT. The full variable domain, with the rest looked up from reference TRBV19 and TRBJ2-2, is DGGITQSPKYLFRKEGQNVTLSCEQNLNHDAMYWYRQDPGQGLRLIYYSQIVNDFQKGDIAEGYSVSREKKESFPLTVTSAQKNPTAFYLCASKVGGPNTGELFFGEGSRLTVL.